The 26 T cell receptor beta chains given below trace back to one sample, sequenced in a study of regulatory T cells in long-lasting Graves disease (dated by TCRdb to the early 2020s). The time point label on this specimen signifies: newly diagnosed GD, antithyroid drugs for less than 3 months. For both TCR sequencing and RNA sequencing, RNA was extracted from PBMCs using TRIzol. Library preparation employed multiplex PCR. Instrument on record: Illumina HiSeq 4000. iRepertoire HTBI primers and Arm-PCR amplification of CDR3 regions were used to construct TCR beta libraries. TCRdb trimmed public reads at Q25 via fastp, called clones via MiXCR and kept in-frame beta chains. Identical CDR3 protein sequences are pooled into one entry, listed with their most common genes and DNA. This sample comprises approximately 250,000 distinct CDR3 sequences, 18% of them detected only once. Together, the top ten hold around 21% of the sample.

The sequenced sample was peripheral blood mononuclear cells (PBMCs), obtained at new diagnosis, from a patient treated with antithyroid drugs. These TCRs come from a female donor with Graves disease.

V is TRBV20-1 and J is TRBJ2-1; tentatively, D is TRBD2 (5 bases). Trimming shortened V by 1 base and J by 2 bases, and 18 bases separated the two germline ends. CDR3 length equals 17 residues. The germline gives CDR1 DFQATT, CDR2 SNEGSKA (reference sequence). CDR3 in amino acids: CSARGPPQVAPYNEQFF. DNA of the CDR3: TGCAGTGCTAGAGGACCCCCCCAGGTAGCGCCCTACAATGAGCAGTTCTTC.

J is TRBJ2-1 and V is TRBV6-5, with 14 nucleotides matching TRBD2. Germline CDR1 MNHEY, CDR2 SVGAGI. The trim removed 2 bases at V and 0 bases at J, leaving 6 bases unmatched. The length of the CDR3 is 19 residues. CDR3 DNA sequence: TGTGCCAGCAGTTACGGCCCCGGGACTAGCGGGAGCTCCTACAATGAGCAGTTCTTC. This translates into CASSYGPGTSGSSYNEQFF.

This clonotype was found many times. This rearrangement joins TRBV2 to TRBJ2-5; D not certain. CDR1 SNHLY and CDR2 FYNNEI come from the germline V gene. The CDR3 length is 14 residues. V shed 7 bases and J shed 3 bases, with 15 bases lying between them. In DNA form, the CDR3 reads TGTGCCAGCAATGGGATGTTCCAAAAAGAGACCCAGTACTTC. Amino acids: CASNGMFQKETQYF.

This clonotype was recorded many times. This chain uses TRBV20-1 with TRBJ1-1, with a possible D match to TRBD1 (5 bases). The CDR3 runs to 13 residues. V lost 0 bases and J lost 7, with 12 bases in between. Germline CDR1 DFQATT, CDR2 SNEGSKA (reference sequence). The CDR3 coding sequence is TGCAGTGCTAGAGATCTAAAGGGACTTGAAGCTTTCTTT. Translating gives CSARDLKGLEAFF.

The chain has TRBV7-3 and TRBJ2-4, with 8 bases that match TRBD2. The CDR3 length is 17 residues. The trim removed 5 bases at V and 0 bases at J, leaving 9 bases unmatched. Germline loops: CDR1 SGHTA, CDR2 FQGTGA. Written as DNA, the CDR3 is TGTGCCAGCAGCCGGGGGGGGGCAGGACTAGCCAAAAACATTCAGTACTTC. Protein product: CASSRGGAGLAKNIQYF.

This clonotype appeared many times. One junction end disagrees with the germline gene, perhaps due to a read error. CDR3 region: CAISRASGTNEQFF. DNA for the CDR3: TGTGCCATCAGTAGGGCTAGCGGGACCAATGAGCAGTTCTTC. The rearrangement uses TRBV24-1 and TRBJ2-1; 9 bases map to TRBD2. CDR1 KGHDR and CDR2 SFDVKD come from the germline V gene. The CDR3 has 14 residues.

A single count supports this clonotype. A read error may be the cause here, since a much bigger clone is one base away. The genes are TRBV27 and TRBJ2-2; no reliable D call. V gave up 6 bases and J gave up 7 bases, with 15 bases separating them. From germline, CDR1 is MNHEY and CDR2 SMNVEV (reference sequence). The CDR3 has 14 amino acids. Written as DNA, the CDR3 is TGTGCCAGCAGCTCATCCCCCCCGGTCGGGGAGCTGTTTTTT. Translation: CASSSSPPVGELFF.

This clonotype was detected many times. This chain uses TRBV18 with TRBJ1-2; D possibly corresponds to TRBD1 (6 bases). V gave up 8 bases and J gave up 5 bases, with 15 bases separating them. The CDR3 runs 13 residues. Germline-derived CDR1 and CDR2 are KGHSH and LQKENI. The chain's CDR3 is CASSEQGGYGYTF. The CDR3 nucleotides read TGTGCCAGCAGTGAACAGGGAGGATATGGCTACACCTTC.

This clonotype has at least ten counts. This chain links TRBV24-1 with TRBJ2-1; TRBD1 aligns across 10 bases. The CDR3 is 16 residues long. The trim removed 0 bases at V and 9 bases at J, leaving 7 bases unmatched. Germline V gene lookup returns CDR1 KGHDR and CDR2 SFDVKD. The CDR3 DNA sequence: TGTGCCACCAGTGATTTGGGGACAGGGGTTAATGCTGAGCAGTTCTTC. Translated, it gives CATSDLGTGVNAEQFF.

V and J are TRBV2 and TRBJ2-3, with 14 bases fitting TRBD2. Germline V lookup: CDR1 SNHLY, CDR2 FYNNEI. The CDR3 has 17 amino acids. The ends lost 7 bases at V and 5 bases at J; junction bases unmatched: 11. CDR3 protein: CASNPETSGRAQDTQYF. DNA of the CDR3: TGTGCCAGCAATCCGGAGACTAGCGGGAGGGCCCAAGATACGCAGTATTTT.

For this clonotype: A far larger clone is only one base removed, so a read error is likely. The rearrangement links TRBV12-3 or TRBV12-4 to TRBJ2-1, with a weak D call TRBD2 (7 bases). V lost 3 bases and J 10 bases, leaving 16 bases between the germline ends. The CDR3 is made up of 14 amino acids. The CDR3 DNA reads as TGTGCCAGCAGTTTCCGGCGGGGGCCCTACGAGCAGTTCTTC. It specifies CASSFRRGPYEQFF.

This clonotype was recorded at least ten times. V is TRBV19 and J is TRBJ2-2; D assignment may be TRBD1 or TRBD2 (6 bases each). The CDR3 runs to 15 residues. CDR1 is LNHDA and CDR2 is SQIVND in the germline V gene (reference sequence). Trimming took 6 bases from V and 3 from J, leaving 14 bases between them. CDR3 sequence: CASREGGMDTGELFF. The CDR3, as DNA: TGTGCCAGTAGAGAGGGGGGTATGGACACCGGGGAGCTGTTTTTT.

The chain joins TRBV28 to TRBJ2-2; 7 nucleotides agree with TRBD1. This CDR3 comprises 18 residues. J gave up 7 bases and V 5 bases, and 19 bases lay outside the gene matches. CDR1 is MDHEN, CDR2 SYDVKM, per germline. In DNA, the CDR3 is TGTGCCAGCAGTCCGCGCATCCCCCACAGGGGTGGTGTCGGGGAGCTGTTTTTT. Its translation is CASSPRIPHRGGVGELFF.

This clonotype was detected ten times or more. V gene TRBV24-1 combines with J gene TRBJ2-2; 11 bases match TRBD2. Germline values: CDR1 KGHDR, CDR2 SFDVKD. V was clipped by 4 bases and J by 0 bases; unmatched bases: 6. There are 18 residues in the CDR3. The chain's CDR3 is CATSDPGTSGANTGELFF. The CDR3 DNA follows: TGTGCCACCAGTGACCCCGGGACTAGCGGCGCGAACACCGGGGAGCTGTTTTTT.

This clonotype was seen ten or more times. V is TRBV6-2 or TRBV6-3 and J is TRBJ2-7; no clear D. The CDR3 covers 12 residues. The V gene lost 4 bases and the J gene lost 5 bases, with 9 bases spanning the gap. The V gene's germline CDR1 is MNHEY and CDR2 SVGEGT. The CDR3 reads CASSSRSNEQYF. Written as DNA, the CDR3 is TGTGCCAGCAGTTCTAGATCAAACGAGCAGTACTTC.

The table lists this clonotype with a few counts. CDR3 in amino acids: CASSQVDIAYEQFF. The CDR3 DNA is TGTGCCAGCAGCCAAGTGGACATTGCGTATGAGCAGTTCTTC. The gene calls are TRBV4-2 and TRBJ2-1, with a possible D match to TRBD1 (5 bases). This CDR3 spans 14 amino acids. Germline loops: CDR1 LGHNA, CDR2 YNFKEQ. V dropped 1 base and J dropped 8 bases, with 12 bases sitting between them.

Many counts were recorded for this clonotype. The chain uses TRBV20-1 and TRBJ2-5; no clear D. Germline CDR1 DFQATT, CDR2 SNEGSKA (reference sequence). V was shortened by 3 bases and J by 1 base, with 6 bases between the two germline ends. The CDR3 is made up of 12 amino acids. In DNA, the CDR3 is TGCAGTGCTAGCACAGTCCAAGAGACCCAGTACTTC. Its protein is CSASTVQETQYF.

This clonotype was seen at least ten times. The chain is built from TRBV6-5 and TRBJ1-6; D is uncertain. Trimming cost V 0 bases and J 7 bases, with 10 bases left between them. Germline lookup yields CDR1 MNHEY and CDR2 SVGAGI. The CDR3 covers 15 residues. CDR3 DNA: TGTGCCAGCAGTTACTCGAGTTACAGAAATTCACCCCTCCACTTT. As protein: CASSYSSYRNSPLHF.

This clonotype was observed many times. This CDR3 reads CASSFDRGSSGANVLTF. CDR3 nucleotides: TGTGCCAGCAGTTTTGACAGGGGGAGCTCTGGGGCCAACGTCCTGACTTTC. The J gene is TRBJ2-6, the V gene TRBV28, with 9 bases fitting TRBD1. The CDR3 has 17 residues. V lost 3 bases, J lost 0 bases, and 3 bases stayed unmatched. The V gene's germline CDR1 is MDHEN and CDR2 SYDVKM.

This clonotype has a count of ten or more. The chain is built from TRBV20-1 and TRBJ1-1; 7 bases map to TRBD1. Germline CDR1 and CDR2: DFQATT and SNEGSKA (reference sequence). V was pared by 6 bases and J by 0 bases, with 7 bases of the junction left unmatched. The CDR3 length is 14 residues. DNA for the CDR3: TGCAGTGCCCGTCCCGGGACAGTGAACACTGAAGCTTTCTTT. Translating it yields CSARPGTVNTEAFF.

The chain has TRBV27 and TRBJ2-3; D is possibly TRBD2 (6 bases). The V end lost 4 bases, the J end lost 5 bases, and 25 bases lay between the germline ends. CDR3 length equals 18 residues. The germline V gene encodes CDR1 MNHEY and CDR2 SMNVEV (reference sequence). The CDR3 DNA reads as TGTGCCAGCAGTTCTCTGGGACTTCGCGGGAATGAAGGAGATACGCAGTATTTT. Translation: CASSSLGLRGNEGDTQYF.

Ten or more counts support this clonotype. V gene TRBV18 combines with J gene TRBJ2-1; perhaps TRBD2 as D (5 bases). Germline CDR1 and CDR2: KGHSH and LQKENI. Trimming removed 3 bases from V and 8 bases from J, with 8 bases in between. The CDR3 covers 12 residues. CDR3 in amino acids: CASSPRADEQFF. The CDR3 bases are TGTGCCAGCTCACCGAGGGCGGATGAGCAGTTCTTC. Using reference TRBV18 and TRBJ2-1 for the parts outside the CDR3, the full variable domain is NAGVMQNPRHLVRRRGQEARLRCSPMKGHSHVYWYRQLPEEGLKFMVYLQKENIIDESGMPKERFSAEFPKEGPSILRIQQVVRGDSAAYFCASSPRADEQFFGPGTRLTVL.

There are many counts of this clonotype. V and J are TRBV7-8 and TRBJ1-6, with D uncertain. The CDR3 is made up of 13 amino acids. V lost 3 bases and J lost 4, with 4 bases in between. Germline V gene sequence: CDR1 SGHVS, CDR2 FQNEAQ. CDR3: CASSLGYNSPLHF. CDR3 sequence (DNA): TGTGCCAGCAGCTTGGGATATAATTCACCCCTCCACTTT.

This clonotype was counted at least ten times. The chain employs TRBV7-9 and TRBJ1-4; possible D gene TRBD1, 5 bases. V gave up 4 bases and J gave up 5 bases, with 17 bases separating them. The CDR3 is 16 amino acids. Looked up from germline, CDR1 is SEHNR and CDR2 is FQNEAQ (reference sequence). The CDR3 DNA sequence: TGTGCCAGCAGCTCAAATACCGGGACGGGGAATGAAAAACTGTTTTTT. This encodes CASSSNTGTGNEKLFF.

There are a few counts of this clonotype. The chain joins TRBV11-2 to TRBJ2-1; D is ambiguous. Between the trimmed V and J ends, which lost 5 bases and 1 base, there was a span of 12 bases. The V gene's germline CDR1 is SGHAT and CDR2 FQNNGV. The CDR3 covers 15 residues. CDR3 protein: CASSPEFDSYNEQFF. CDR3 DNA sequence: TGTGCCAGCAGCCCGGAGTTCGATTCCTACAATGAGCAGTTCTTC. The variable domain in full, completed from reference TRBV11-2 and TRBJ2-1, reads EAGVAQSPRYKIIEKRQSVAFWCNPISGHATLYWYQQILGQGPKLLIQFQNNGVVDDSQLPKDRFSAERLKGVDSTLKIQPAKLEDSAVYLCASSPEFDSYNEQFFGPGTRLTVL.

The chain combines TRBV6-1 with TRBJ2-5, with 13 bases lining up with TRBD2. CDR1 and CDR2 from the germline V gene are MNHNS and SASEGT. V trimming: 5 bases; J trimming: 7 bases; junction bases outside the gene matches: 7. The CDR3 extends over 15 amino acids. DNA of the CDR3: TGTGCCAGCAGTCAGACTAGCGGGAGGCGTGTGACCCAGTACTTC. Translation: CASSQTSGRRVTQYF.